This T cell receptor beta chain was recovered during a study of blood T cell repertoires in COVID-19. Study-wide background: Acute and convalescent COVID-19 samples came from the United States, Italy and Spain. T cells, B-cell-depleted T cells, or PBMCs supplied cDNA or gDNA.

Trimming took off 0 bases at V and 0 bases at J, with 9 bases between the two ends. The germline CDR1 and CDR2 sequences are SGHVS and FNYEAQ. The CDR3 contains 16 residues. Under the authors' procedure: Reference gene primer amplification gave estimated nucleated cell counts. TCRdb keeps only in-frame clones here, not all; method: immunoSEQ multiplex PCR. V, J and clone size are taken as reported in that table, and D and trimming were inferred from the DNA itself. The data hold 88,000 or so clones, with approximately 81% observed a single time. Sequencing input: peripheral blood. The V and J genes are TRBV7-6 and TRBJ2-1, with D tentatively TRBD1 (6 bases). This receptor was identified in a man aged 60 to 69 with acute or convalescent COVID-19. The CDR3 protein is CASSLAYRDSYNEQFF. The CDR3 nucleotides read TGTGCCAGCAGCTTAGCCTACAGGGACTCCTACAATGAGCAGTTCTTC.